This is a list of T cell receptor beta chains from one sample in a study of blood T cells in healthy people across ages. TCRdb reprocessed the 5' RACE reads via MiXCR and lists one record per CDR3 protein. The sample holds hundreds of thousands of distinct CDR3 sequences, 40% to 65% seen once. The sequencing input was blood. All receptors come from a woman older than 75 in good health. Both conserved end residues are part of each CDR3. The order of the fields is J gene, D gene, clone size, V gene, CDR3 protein, CDR3 DNA. A D gene is named only where the DNA matches it firmly. Clone size is stated in some rows and not others, as once, few, many or a class when expanded.

J: TRBJ2-7; D: -; size: -; V: TRBV12-3/TRBV12-4; CDR3: CASSLGTAPYEQYF; DNA: TGTGCCAGCAGTTTAGGGACGGCCCCCTACGAGCAGTACTTC
J: TRBJ2-1; D: -; size: -; V: TRBV29-1; CDR3: CSVEKTAFSYNEQFF; DNA: TGCAGCGTTGAAAAAACAGCATTCTCCTACAATGAGCAGTTCTTC
J: TRBJ1-1; D: -; size: -; V: TRBV5-1; CDR3: CASSSGRRNGEAFF; DNA: TGCGCCAGCAGCTCCGGCAGGCGGAACGGTGAAGCTTTCTTT
J: TRBJ2-1; D: TRBD2; size: -; V: TRBV25-1; CDR3: CASHPTAGGPYEQFF; DNA: TGTGCCAGCCACCCCACTGCGGGGGGGCCTTATGAGCAGTTCTTC
J: TRBJ2-7; D: -; size: -; V: TRBV4-1; CDR3: CASKTGHGASNEQYF; DNA: TGCGCCAGTAAAACGGGACATGGGGCCTCCAATGAGCAGTACTTC
J: TRBJ2-1; D: -; size: many; V: TRBV7-3; CDR3: CASSSNGADSYNEQFF; DNA: TGTGCCAGCAGCTCTAACGGGGCGGACTCCTACAATGAGCAGTTCTTC
J: TRBJ2-3; D: TRBD2; size: -; V: TRBV5-1; CDR3: CASSSSGGGDTQYF; DNA: TGCGCCAGCAGCTCTAGCGGGGGAGGAGATACGCAGTATTTT
J: TRBJ2-3; D: -; size: few; V: TRBV6-2/TRBV6-3; CDR3: CASSDGRGDTQYF; DNA: TGTGCCAGCAGTGACGGTAGGGGAGATACGCAGTATTTT
J: TRBJ1-4; D: -; size: -; V: TRBV27; CDR3: CASSLLTGEKLFF; DNA: TGTGCCAGCAGTTTATTAACCGGTGAAAAACTGTTTTTT
J: TRBJ2-5; D: TRBD2; size: -; V: TRBV4-2; CDR3: CASSQDLTSGGFETQYF; DNA: TGTGCCAGCAGCCAAGATTTGACTAGCGGGGGGTTTGAGACCCAGTACTTC